This record concerns one T cell receptor (beta chain) sequence. Its antigen is still unknown. Treatment meaning: over 15 received Ad26.COV2.S at low or high dose, single or two shots; about 5 received placebo; per-sample allocation not given. The samples were gathered on day 63 after the first injection of vaccine or placebo. The assay was immunoSEQ multiplex PCR, and TCRdb's table has in-frame clones only and misses some. The sample has under 400,000 clones, around 87% seen once; the top ten hold about 3%. Germline V gene data show CDR1 as SGDLS and CDR2 as YYNGEE. Trimming stripped 7 bases from V and 8 bases from J, with 21 bases between. The CDR3 has 15 amino acids. The data stem from a study of Ad26.COV2.S vaccination and SARS-CoV-2 variants. Study-wide points: Spike-specific TCR breadth was greater after Ad26.COV2.S than placebo.

This chain joins TRBV9 and TRBJ1-4; maybe TRBD1 (5 bases). The origin of this receptor is a person between 18 and 65 years old who received the Ad26.COV2.S COVID-19 vaccine or a placebo. This sample comprised peripheral blood, obtained in a trial of Ad26.COV2.S vaccine versus placebo. CDR3: CASGQGDIASEKLFF. The CDR3 nucleotides are TGTGCCAGCGGGCAGGGTGACATCGCTTCAGAAAAACTGTTTTTT.